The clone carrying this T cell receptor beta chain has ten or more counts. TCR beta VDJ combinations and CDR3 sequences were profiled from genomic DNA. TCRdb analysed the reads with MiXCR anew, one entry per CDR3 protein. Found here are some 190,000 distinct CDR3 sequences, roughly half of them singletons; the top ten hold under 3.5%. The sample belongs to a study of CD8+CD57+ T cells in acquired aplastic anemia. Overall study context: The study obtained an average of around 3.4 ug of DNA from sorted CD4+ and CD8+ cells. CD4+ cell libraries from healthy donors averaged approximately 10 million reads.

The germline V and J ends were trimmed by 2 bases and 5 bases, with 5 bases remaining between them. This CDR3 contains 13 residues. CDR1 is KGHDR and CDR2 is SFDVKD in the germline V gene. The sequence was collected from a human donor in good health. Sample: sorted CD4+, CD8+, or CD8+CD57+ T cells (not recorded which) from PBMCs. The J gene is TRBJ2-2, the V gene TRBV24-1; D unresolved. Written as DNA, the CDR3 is TGTGCCACCAGTGATTGGGATACCGGGGAGCTGTTTTTT. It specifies CATSDWDTGELFF.